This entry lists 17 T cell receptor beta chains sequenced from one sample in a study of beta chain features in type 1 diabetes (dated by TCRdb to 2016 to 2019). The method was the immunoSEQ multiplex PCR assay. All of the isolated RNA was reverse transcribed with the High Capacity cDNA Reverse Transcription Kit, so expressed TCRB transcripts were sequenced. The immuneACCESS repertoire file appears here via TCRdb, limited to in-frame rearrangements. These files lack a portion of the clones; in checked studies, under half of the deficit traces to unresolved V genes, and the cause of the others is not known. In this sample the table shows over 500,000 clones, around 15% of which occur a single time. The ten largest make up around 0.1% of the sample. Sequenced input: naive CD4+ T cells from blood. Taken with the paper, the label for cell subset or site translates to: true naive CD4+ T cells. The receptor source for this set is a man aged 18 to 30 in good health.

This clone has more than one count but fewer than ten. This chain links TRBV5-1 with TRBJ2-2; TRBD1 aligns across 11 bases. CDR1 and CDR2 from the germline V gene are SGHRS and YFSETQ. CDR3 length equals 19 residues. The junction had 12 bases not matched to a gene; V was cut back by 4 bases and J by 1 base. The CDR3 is CASSRTGGELSRNTGELFF. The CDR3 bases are TGCGCCAGCAGCAGGACAGGGGGCGAGCTGTCTCGGAACACCGGGGAGCTGTTTTTT. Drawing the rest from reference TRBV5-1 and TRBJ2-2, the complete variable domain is KAGVTQTPRYLIKTRGQQVTLSCSPISGHRSVSWYQQTPGQGLQFLFEYFSETQRNKGNFPGRFSGRQFSNSRSEMNVSTLELGDSALYLCASSRTGGELSRNTGELFFGEGSRLTVL.

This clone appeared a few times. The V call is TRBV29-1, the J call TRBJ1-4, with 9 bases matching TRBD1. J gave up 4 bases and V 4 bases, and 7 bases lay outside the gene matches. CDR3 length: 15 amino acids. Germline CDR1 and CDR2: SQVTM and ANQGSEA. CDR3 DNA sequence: TGCAGCGTTGGACGGGGACAGGGACTTAATGAAAAACTGTTTTTT. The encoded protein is CSVGRGQGLNEKLFF.

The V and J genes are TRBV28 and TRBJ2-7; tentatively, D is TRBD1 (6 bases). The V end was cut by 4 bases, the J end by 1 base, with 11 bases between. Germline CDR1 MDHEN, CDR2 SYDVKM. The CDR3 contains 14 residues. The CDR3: CASSSQGWSYEQYF. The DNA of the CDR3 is TGTGCCAGCAGTTCACAGGGCTGGTCCTACGAGCAGTACTTC.

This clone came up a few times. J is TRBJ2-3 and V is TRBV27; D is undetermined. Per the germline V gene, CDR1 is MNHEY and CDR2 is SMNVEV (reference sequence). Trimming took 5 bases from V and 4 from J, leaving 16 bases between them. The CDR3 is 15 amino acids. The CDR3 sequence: CASSKQLNRADTQYF. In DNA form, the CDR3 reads TGTGCCAGCAGTAAACAGTTGAATCGGGCAGATACGCAGTATTTT.

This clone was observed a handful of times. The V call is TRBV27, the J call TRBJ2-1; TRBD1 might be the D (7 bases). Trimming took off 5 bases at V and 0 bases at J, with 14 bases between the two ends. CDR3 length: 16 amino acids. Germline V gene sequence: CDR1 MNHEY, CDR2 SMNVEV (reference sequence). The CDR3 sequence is CASSTRQGGSYNEQFF. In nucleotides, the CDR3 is TGTGCCAGCAGTACACGACAGGGAGGCTCCTACAATGAGCAGTTCTTC.

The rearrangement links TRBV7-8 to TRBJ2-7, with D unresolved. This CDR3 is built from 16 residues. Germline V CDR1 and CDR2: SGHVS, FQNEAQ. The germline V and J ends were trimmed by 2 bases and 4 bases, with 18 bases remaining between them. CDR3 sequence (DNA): TGTGCCAGCAGCTTATATCGGCAGCAACTCAAGTACGAGCAGTACTTC. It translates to CASSLYRQQLKYEQYF. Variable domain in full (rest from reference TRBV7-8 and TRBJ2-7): GAGVSQSPRYKVAKRGQDVALRCDPISGHVSLFWYQQALGQGPEFLTYFQNEAQLDKSGLPSDRFFAERPEGSVSTLKIQRTQQEDSAVYLCASSLYRQQLKYEQYFGPGTRLTVT.

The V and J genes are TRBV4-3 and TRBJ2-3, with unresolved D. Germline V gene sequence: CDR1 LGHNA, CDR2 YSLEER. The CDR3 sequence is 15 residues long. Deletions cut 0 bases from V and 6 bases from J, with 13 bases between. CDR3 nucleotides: TGCGCCAGCAGCCAAGATCTGCGGCGAAGGGATACGCAGTATTTT. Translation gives CASSQDLRRRDTQYF.

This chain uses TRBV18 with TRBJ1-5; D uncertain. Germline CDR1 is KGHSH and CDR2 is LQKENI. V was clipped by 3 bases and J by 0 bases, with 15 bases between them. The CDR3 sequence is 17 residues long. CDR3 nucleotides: TGTGCCAGCTCACCCAACGCCGGAGGAGATAGCAATCAGCCCCAGCATTTT. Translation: CASSPNAGGDSNQPQHF.

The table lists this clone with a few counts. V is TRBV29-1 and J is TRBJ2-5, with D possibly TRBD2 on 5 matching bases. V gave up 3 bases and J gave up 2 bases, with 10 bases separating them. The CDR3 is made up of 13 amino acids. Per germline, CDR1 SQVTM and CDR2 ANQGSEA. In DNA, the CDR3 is TGCAGCGTTGAGCGCGGGCGTCAAGAGACCCAGTACTTC. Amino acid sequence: CSVERGRQETQYF.

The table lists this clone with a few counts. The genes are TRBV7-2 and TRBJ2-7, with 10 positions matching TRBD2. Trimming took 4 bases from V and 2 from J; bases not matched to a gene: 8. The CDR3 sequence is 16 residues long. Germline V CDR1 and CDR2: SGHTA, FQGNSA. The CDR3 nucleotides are TGTGCCAGCAGCTCCCCTGGGCTAGCGGGGGCCTACGAGCAGTACTTC. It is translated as CASSSPGLAGAYEQYF.

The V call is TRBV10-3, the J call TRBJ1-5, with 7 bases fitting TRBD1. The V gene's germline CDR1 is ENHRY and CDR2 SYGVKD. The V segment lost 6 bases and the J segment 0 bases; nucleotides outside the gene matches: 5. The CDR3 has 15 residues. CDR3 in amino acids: CAIRGDSDSNQPQHF. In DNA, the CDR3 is TGTGCCATCAGAGGGGACAGCGATAGCAATCAGCCCCAGCATTTT.

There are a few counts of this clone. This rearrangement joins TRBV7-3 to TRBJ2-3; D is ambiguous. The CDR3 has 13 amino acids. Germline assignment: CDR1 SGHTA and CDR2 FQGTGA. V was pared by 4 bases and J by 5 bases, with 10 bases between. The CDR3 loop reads CASSSTSIDTQYF. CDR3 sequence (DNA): TGTGCCAGCAGCTCCACGTCTATAGATACGCAGTATTTT.

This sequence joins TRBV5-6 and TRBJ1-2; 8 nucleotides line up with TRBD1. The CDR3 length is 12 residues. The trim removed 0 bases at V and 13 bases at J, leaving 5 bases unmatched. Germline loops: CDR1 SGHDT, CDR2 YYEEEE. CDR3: CASSLGQGALTF. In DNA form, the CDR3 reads TGTGCCAGCAGCTTGGGGCAGGGGGCTCTCACCTTC.

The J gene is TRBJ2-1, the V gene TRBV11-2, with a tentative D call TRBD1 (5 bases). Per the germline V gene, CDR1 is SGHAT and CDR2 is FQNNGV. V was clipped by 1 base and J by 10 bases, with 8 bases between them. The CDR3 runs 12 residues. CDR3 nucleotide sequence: TGTGCCAGCAGCTTAGCCAGGGTGGAGCAGTTCTTC. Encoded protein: CASSLARVEQFF.

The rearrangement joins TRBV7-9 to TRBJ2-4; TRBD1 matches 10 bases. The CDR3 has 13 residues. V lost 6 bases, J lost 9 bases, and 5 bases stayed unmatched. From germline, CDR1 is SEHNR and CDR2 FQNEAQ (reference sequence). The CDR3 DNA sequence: TGTGCCAGCAGTCCGGGACAGGGGACCATTCAGTACTTC. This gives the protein CASSPGQGTIQYF.

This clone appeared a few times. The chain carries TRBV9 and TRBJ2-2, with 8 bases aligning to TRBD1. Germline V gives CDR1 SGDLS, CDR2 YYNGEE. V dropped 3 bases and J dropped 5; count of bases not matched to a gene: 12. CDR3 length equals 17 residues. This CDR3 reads CASSASPGTGGTGELFF. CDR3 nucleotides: TGTGCCAGCAGCGCCTCCCCCGGGACAGGCGGAACCGGGGAGCTGTTTTTT.

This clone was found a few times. The DNA for the CDR3 is TGCAGCGTTGGCCTGAGGACAGGACGTTCTAGCACAGATACGCAGTATTTT. This codes for CSVGLRTGRSSTDTQYF. The V gene is TRBV29-1, the J gene TRBJ2-3; 7 bases agree with TRBD1. The V gene's germline CDR1 is SQVTM and CDR2 ANQGSEA. Trimming removed 4 bases from V and 0 bases from J; junction bases left unmatched: 13. The CDR3 is made up of 17 amino acids.